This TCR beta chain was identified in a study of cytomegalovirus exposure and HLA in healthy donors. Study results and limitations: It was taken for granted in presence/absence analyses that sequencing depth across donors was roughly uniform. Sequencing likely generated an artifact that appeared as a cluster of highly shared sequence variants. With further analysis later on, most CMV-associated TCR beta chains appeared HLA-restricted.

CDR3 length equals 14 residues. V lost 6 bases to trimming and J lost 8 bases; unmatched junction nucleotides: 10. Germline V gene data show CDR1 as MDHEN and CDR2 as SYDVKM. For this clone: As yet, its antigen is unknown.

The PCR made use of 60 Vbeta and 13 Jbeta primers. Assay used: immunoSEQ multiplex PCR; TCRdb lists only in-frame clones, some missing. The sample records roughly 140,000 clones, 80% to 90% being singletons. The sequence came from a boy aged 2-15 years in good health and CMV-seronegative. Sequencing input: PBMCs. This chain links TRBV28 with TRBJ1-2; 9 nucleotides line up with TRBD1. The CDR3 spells CASRLTGGVEGYTF. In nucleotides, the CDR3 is TGTGCCAGCAGATTAACAGGGGGCGTAGAAGGCTACACCTTC.